Reported below is one T cell receptor beta chain. Its target is not known. This record belongs to a study of T cell responses to AZD1222 COVID-19 vaccine. Clones were read by immunoSEQ multiplex PCR, and TCRdb kept only the in-frame ones, dropping some. The repertoire holds roughly 85,000 clones, with approximately 85% as singletons. The CDR3 runs 13 residues. Trimming took off 6 bases at V and 2 bases at J, with 10 bases between the two ends. From germline, CDR1 is SQVTM and CDR2 ANQGSEA. Study results and limitations: Spike-wide coverage was observed for vaccine-associated CD4 TCRs, with dominant responses at 160-218 and 743-854. Donors were mostly white British, more females; clonal diversity possibly underestimated.

V is TRBV29-1 and J is TRBJ2-2; maybe TRBD2 (6 bases). The TCR sequence derives from an adult in good health. This specimen was peripheral blood, taken on day 0 of MenACWY control vaccination. CDR3 nucleotides: TGCAGCGTCACCGGGGGTAACACCGGGGAGCTGTTTTTT. Translating it yields CSVTGGNTGELFF.